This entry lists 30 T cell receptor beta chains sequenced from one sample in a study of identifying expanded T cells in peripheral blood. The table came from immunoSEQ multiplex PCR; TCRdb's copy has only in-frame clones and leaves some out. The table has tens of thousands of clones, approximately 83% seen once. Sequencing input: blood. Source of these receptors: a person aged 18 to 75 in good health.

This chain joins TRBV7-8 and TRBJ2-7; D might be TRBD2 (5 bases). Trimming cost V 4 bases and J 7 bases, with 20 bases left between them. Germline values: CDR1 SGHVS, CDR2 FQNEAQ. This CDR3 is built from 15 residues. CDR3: CASSSGLGKPGEQYF. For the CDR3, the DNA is TGTGCCAGCAGCTCCGGATTGGGAAAACCGGGGGAGCAGTACTTC.

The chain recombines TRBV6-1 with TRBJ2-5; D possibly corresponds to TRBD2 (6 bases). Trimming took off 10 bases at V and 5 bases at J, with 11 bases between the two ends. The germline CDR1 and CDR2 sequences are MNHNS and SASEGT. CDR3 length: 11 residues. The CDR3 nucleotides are TGTGCCAACGGGGGTTGGGAGACCCAGTACTTC. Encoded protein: CANGGWETQYF.

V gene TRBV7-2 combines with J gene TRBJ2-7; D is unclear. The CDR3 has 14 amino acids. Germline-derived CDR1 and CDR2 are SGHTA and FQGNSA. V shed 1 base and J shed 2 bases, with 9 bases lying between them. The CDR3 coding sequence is TGTGCCAGCAGCTTAGTCCACAGTACCTACGAGCAGTACTTC. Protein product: CASSLVHSTYEQYF.

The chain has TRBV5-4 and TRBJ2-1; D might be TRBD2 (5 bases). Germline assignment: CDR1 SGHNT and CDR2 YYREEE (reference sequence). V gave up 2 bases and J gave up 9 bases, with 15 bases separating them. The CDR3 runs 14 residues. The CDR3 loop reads CASSLASGRGEQFF. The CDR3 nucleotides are TGTGCCAGCAGCTTAGCAAGCGGCAGAGGTGAGCAGTTCTTC.

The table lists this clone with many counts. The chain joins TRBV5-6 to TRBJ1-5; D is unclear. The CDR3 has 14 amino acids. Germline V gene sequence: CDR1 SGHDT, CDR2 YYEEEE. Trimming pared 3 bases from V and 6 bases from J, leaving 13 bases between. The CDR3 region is CASSSRRDGQPQHF. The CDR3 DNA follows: TGTGCCAGCAGCTCTCGCCGCGACGGTCAGCCCCAGCATTTT.

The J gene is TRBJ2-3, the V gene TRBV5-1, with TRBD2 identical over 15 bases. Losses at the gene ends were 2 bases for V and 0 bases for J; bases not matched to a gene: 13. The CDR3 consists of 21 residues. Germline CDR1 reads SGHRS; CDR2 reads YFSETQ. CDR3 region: CASSLRPGTSGGITSTDTQYF. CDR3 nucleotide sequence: TGCGCCAGCAGCTTACGTCCCGGGACTAGCGGGGGGATTACTAGCACAGATACGCAGTATTTT.

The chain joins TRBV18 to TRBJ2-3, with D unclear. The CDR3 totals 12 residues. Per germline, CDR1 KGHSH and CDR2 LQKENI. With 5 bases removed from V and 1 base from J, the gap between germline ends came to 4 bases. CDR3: CASSSRTDTQYF. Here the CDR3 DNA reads TGTGCCAGCTCATCACGCACAGATACGCAGTATTTT.

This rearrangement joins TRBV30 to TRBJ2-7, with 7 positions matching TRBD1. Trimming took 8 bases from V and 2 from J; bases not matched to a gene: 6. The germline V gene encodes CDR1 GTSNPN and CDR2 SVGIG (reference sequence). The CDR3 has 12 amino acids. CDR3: CAGKQGTYEQYF. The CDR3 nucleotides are TGTGCCGGAAAACAGGGGACCTACGAGCAGTACTTC.

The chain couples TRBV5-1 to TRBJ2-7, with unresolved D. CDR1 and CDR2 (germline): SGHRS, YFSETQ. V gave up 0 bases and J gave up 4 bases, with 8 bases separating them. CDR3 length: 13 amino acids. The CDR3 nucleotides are TGCGCCAGCAGCTTGGAAGGCCCTTACGAGCAGTACGTC. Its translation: CASSLEGPYEQYV.

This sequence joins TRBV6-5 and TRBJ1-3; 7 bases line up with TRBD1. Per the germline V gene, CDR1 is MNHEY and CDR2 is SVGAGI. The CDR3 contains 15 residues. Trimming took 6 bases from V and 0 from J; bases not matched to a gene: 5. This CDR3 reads CASRSTGFSGNTIYF. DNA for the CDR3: TGTGCCAGCAGGTCGACAGGGTTCTCTGGAAACACCATATATTTT.

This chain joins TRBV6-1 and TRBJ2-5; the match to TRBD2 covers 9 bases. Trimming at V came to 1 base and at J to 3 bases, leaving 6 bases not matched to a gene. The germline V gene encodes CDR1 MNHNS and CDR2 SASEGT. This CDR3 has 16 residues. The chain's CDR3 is CASSEEEIAGEETQYF. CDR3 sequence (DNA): TGTGCCAGCAGTGAAGAAGAGATAGCGGGGGAAGAGACCCAGTACTTC.

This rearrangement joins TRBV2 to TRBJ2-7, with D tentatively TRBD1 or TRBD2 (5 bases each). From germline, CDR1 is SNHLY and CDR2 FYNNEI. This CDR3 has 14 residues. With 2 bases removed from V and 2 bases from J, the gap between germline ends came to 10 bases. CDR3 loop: CASSERGVTYEQYV. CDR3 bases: TGTGCCAGCAGTGAAAGAGGGGTTACCTACGAGCAGTACGTC.

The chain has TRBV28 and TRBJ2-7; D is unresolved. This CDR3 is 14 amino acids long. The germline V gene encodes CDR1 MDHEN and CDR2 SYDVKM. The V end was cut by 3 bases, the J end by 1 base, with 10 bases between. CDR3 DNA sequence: TGTGCCAGCAGTTTCGTCCGGGCTTCCTACGAGCAGTACTTC. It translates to CASSFVRASYEQYF.

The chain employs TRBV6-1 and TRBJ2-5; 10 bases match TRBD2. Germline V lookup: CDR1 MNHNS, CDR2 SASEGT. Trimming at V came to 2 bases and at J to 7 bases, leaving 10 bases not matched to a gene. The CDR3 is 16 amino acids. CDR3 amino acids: CASSELEESGGGTQYF. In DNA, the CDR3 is TGTGCCAGCAGTGAATTAGAGGAAAGCGGGGGGGGGACCCAGTACTTC.

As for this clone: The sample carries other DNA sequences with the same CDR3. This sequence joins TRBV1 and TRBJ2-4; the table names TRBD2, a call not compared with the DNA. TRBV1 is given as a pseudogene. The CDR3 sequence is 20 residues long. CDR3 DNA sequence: TGCACCAGCAGAAGGAGCGACGGCTGGCCCTCTGAACTAGCCAAAAACATTCAGTACTTC. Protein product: CTSRRSDGWPSELAKNIQYF.

The CDR3 nucleotides read TGTGCCAGCAGCCCCGGCCCGGGGGAGGGCGGGGAGCTGTTTTTT. Translated, it gives CASSPGPGEGGELFF. J is TRBJ2-2 and V is TRBV5-8; TRBD2 agrees at 7 bases. The CDR3 has 15 amino acids. The V gene end was trimmed by 4 bases and the J gene end by 7 bases; junction bases not matched to a gene: 10. Germline lookup yields CDR1 SGHTS and CDR2 YDEGEE.

CDR3: CASSQLSGRAYEQYF. In DNA, the CDR3 is TGCGCCAGCAGCCAGCTTAGCGGGAGGGCCTACGAGCAGTACTTC. This sequence joins TRBV4-1 and TRBJ2-7; TRBD2 matches 11 bases. The CDR3 has 15 amino acids. Germline CDR1 is MGHRA and CDR2 is YSYEKL. V was pared by 3 bases and J by 2 bases, with 3 bases of the junction left unmatched.

The CDR3 DNA reads TGTGCCAGCAGCTCCCGGGACCTAGGCATCGACTATGGCTACACCTTC. Protein: CASSSRDLGIDYGYTF. The V and J genes are TRBV5-8 and TRBJ1-2, with a tentative D call TRBD1 (5 bases). The germline V gene encodes CDR1 SGHTS and CDR2 YDEGEE. The length of the CDR3 is 16 residues. Trimming took 3 bases from V and 3 from J, leaving 18 bases between them.

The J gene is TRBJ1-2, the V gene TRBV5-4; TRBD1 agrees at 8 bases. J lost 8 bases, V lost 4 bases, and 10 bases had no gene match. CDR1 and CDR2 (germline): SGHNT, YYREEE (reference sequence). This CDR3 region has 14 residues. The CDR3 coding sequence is TGTGCCAGCAGCCCTACAGGGGGGTCGGGAGGCTACACCTTC. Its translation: CASSPTGGSGGYTF.

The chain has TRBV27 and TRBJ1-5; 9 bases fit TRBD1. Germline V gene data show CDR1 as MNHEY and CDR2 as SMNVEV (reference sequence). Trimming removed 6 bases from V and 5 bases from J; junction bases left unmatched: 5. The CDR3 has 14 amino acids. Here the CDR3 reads CASSTGGTDQPQHF. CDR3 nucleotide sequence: TGTGCCAGCAGCACAGGGGGCACCGATCAGCCCCAGCATTTT.

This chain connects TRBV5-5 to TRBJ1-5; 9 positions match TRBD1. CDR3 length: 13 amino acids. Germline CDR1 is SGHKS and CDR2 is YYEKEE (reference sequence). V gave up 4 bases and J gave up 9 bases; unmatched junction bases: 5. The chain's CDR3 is CASSVDRGRPQHF. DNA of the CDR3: TGTGCCAGCAGCGTGGACAGGGGTCGGCCCCAGCATTTT.

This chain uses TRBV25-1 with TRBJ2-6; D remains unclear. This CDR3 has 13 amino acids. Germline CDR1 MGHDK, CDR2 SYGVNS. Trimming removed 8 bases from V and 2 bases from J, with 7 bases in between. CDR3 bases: TGTGCCAGCCACAAAACTGGGGCCAACGTCCTGACTTTC. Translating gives CASHKTGANVLTF.

The CDR3 is CAWRRQGRNTEAFF. Here the CDR3 DNA reads TGTGCCTGGCGACGACAGGGACGGAACACTGAAGCTTTCTTT. The rearrangement uses TRBV30 and TRBJ1-1; TRBD1 matches 7 bases. CDR3 length: 14 amino acids. Germline-derived CDR1 and CDR2 are GTSNPN and SVGIG (reference sequence). The V segment lost 5 bases and the J segment 1 base; nucleotides outside the gene matches: 7.

The CDR3 coding sequence is TGTGCTAGTGGTTTGGTACTAGGGCAGACCCCAGACGAGCAGTACTTC. It is translated as CASGLVLGQTPDEQYF. The rearrangement uses TRBV12-5 and TRBJ2-7; a weak D match, TRBD2 (5 bases). The germline V gene has CDR1 LGHNT and CDR2 FRNRAP. The CDR3 runs 16 residues. V lost 0 bases and J lost 5, with 17 bases in between.

CDR3 coding DNA: TGTGCCTATGACCGGGACAGTAGTGGCTACACCTTC. Its protein product is CAYDRDSSGYTF. The chain carries TRBV30 and TRBJ1-2; TRBD1 matches at 7 bases. CDR3 length equals 12 residues. CDR1 and CDR2 from the germline V gene are GTSNPN and SVGIG (reference sequence). The trim removed 7 bases at V and 7 bases at J, leaving 9 bases unmatched.

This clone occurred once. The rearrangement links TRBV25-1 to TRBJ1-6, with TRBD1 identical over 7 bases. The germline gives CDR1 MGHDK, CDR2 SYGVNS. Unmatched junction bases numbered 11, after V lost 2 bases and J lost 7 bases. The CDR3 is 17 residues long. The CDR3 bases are TGTGCCAGCAGTGAAGCGGTCGGACAGGAAATAAATTCACCCCTCCACTTT. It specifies CASSEAVGQEINSPLHF.

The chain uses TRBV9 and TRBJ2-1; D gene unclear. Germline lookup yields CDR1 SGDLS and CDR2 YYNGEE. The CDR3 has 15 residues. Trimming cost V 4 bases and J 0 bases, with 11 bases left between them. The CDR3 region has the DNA TGTGCCAGCAGCCCAGGACGGAGCTCCTACAATGAGCAGTTCTTC. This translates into CASSPGRSSYNEQFF.

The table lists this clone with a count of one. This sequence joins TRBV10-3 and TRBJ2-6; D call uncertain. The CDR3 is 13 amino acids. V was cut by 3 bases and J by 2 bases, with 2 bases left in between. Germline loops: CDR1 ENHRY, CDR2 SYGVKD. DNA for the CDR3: TGTGCCATCAGTGAAACTGGGGCCAACGTCCTGACTTTC. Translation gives CAISETGANVLTF.

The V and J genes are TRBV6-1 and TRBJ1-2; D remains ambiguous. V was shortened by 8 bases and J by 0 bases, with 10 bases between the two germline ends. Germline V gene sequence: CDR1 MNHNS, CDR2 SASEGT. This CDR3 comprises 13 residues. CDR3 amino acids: CASGPASNYGYTF. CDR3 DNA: TGTGCCAGCGGGCCAGCGTCTAACTATGGCTACACCTTC.

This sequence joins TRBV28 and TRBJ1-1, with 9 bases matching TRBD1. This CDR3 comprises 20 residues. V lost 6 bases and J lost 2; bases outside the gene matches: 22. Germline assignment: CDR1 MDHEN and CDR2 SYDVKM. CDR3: CASRRGLGGSTGGINTEAFF. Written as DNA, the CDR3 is TGTGCCAGCAGGCGGGGATTAGGTGGATCGACAGGGGGTATAAACACTGAAGCTTTCTTT. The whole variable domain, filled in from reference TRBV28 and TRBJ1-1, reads DVKVTQSSRYLVKRTGEKVFLECVQDMDHENMFWYRQDPGLGLRLIYFSYDVKMKEKGDIPEGYSVSREKKERFSLILESASTNQTSMYLCASRRGLGGSTGGINTEAFFGQGTRLTVV.